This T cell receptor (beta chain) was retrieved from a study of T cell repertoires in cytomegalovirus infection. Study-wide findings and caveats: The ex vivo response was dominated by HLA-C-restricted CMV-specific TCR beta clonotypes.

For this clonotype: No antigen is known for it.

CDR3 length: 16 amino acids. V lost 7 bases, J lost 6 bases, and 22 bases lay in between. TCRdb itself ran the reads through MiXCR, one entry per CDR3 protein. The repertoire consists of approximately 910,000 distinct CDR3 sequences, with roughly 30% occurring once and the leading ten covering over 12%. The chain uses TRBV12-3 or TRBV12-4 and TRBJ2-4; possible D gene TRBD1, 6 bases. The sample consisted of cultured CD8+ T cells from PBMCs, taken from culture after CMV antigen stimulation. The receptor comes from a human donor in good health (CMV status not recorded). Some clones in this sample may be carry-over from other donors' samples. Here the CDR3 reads CASMGMGAGDRNIQYF. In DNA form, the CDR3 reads TGTGCCAGCATGGGAATGGGGGCTGGTGATAGAAACATTCAGTACTTC.